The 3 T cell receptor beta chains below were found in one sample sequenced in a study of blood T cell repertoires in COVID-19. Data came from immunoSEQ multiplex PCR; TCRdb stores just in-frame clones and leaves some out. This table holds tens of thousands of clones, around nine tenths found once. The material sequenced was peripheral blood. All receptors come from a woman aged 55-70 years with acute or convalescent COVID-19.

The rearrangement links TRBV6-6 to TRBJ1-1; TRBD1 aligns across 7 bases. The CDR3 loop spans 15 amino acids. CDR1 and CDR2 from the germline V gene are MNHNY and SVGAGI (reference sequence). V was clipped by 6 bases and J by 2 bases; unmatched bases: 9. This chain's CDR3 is CASRIPGQRNTEAFF. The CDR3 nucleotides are TGTGCCAGCAGGATTCCGGGACAGAGAAACACTGAAGCTTTCTTT.

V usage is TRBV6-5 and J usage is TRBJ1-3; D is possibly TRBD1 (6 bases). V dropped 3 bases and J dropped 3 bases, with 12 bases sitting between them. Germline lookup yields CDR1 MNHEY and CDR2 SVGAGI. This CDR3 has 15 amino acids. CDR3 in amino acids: CASSYRGSGGNTIYF. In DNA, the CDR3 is TGTGCCAGCAGTTATAGGGGGTCGGGTGGAAACACCATATATTTT.

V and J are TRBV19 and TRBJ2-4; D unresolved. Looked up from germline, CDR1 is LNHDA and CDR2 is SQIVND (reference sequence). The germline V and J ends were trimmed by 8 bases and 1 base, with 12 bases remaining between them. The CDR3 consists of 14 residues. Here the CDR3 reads CASGYSLAKNIQYF. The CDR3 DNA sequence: TGTGCCAGTGGCTACAGCCTGGCCAAAAACATTCAGTACTTC.